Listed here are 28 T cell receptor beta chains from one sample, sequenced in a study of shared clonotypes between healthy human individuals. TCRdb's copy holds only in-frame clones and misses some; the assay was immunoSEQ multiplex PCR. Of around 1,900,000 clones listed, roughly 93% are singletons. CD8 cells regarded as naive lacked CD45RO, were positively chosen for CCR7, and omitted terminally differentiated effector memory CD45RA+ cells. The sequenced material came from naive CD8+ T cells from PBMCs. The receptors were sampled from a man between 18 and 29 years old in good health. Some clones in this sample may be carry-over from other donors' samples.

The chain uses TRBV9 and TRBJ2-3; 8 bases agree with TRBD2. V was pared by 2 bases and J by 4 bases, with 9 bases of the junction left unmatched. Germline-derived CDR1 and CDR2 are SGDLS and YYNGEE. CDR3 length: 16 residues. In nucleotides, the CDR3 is TGTGCCAGCAGCGTGGAGTCGGGAGGGCCCGCAGATACGCAGTATTTT. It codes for CASSVESGGPADTQYF.

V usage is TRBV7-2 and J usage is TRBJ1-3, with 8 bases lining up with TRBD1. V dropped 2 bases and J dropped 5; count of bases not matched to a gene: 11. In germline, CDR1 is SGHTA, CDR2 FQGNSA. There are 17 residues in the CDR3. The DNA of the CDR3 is TGTGCCAGCAGCTTACCCGGGGGGACAGGACCCAGAAACACCATATATTTT. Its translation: CASSLPGGTGPRNTIYF.

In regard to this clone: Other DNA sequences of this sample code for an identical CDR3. CDR3 in amino acids: CASSLWGTGYEQYF. For the CDR3, the DNA is TGTGCCAGCAGTTTATGGGGGACAGGGTACGAGCAGTACTTC. The chain joins TRBV28 to TRBJ2-7; 9 bases map to TRBD1. The CDR3 spans 14 residues. Germline V lookup: CDR1 MDHEN, CDR2 SYDVKM. Losses at the gene ends were 0 bases for V and 4 bases for J; bases not matched to a gene: 1. The full variable domain, rest sourced from reference TRBV28 and TRBJ2-7, is DVKVTQSSRYLVKRTGEKVFLECVQDMDHENMFWYRQDPGLGLRLIYFSYDVKMKEKGDIPEGYSVSREKKERFSLILESASTNQTSMYLCASSLWGTGYEQYFGPGTRLTVT.

This CDR3 reads CSVEMGRVSGRSRYF. The CDR3 region has the DNA TGCAGCGTTGAAATGGGAAGGGTCAGCGGGAGGAGTAGGTATTTT. The chain employs TRBV29-1 and TRBJ2-3; 9 bases map to TRBD2. The germline V gene encodes CDR1 SQVTM and CDR2 ANQGSEA. With 2 bases clipped from V and 14 bases from J, the junction kept 17 bases outside the gene matches. The CDR3 is 15 residues long.

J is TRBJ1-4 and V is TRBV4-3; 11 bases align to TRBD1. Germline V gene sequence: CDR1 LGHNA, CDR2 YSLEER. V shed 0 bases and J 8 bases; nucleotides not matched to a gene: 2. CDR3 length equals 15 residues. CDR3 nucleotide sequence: TGCGCCAGCAGCCAAGAGGGACAGGGGGAGGAAAAACTGTTTTTT. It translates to CASSQEGQGEEKLFF.

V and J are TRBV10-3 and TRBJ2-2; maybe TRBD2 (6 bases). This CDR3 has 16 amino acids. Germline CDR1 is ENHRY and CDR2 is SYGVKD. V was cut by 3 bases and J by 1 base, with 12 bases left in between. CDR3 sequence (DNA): TGTGCCATCAGTGAAAGGCTAGCGAAGAACACCGGGGAGCTGTTTTTT. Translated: CAISERLAKNTGELFF.

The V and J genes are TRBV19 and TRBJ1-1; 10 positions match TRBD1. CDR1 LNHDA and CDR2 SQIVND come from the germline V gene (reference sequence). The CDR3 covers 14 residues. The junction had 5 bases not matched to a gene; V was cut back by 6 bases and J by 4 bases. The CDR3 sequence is CASSRQGAVTEAFF. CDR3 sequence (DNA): TGTGCCAGTAGCAGACAGGGGGCTGTCACTGAAGCTTTCTTT.

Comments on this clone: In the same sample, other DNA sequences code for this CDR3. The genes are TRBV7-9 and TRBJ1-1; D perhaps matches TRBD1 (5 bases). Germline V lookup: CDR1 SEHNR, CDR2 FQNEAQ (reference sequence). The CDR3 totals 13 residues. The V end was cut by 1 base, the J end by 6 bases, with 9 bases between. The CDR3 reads CASSLGAGPEAFF. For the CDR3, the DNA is TGTGCCAGCAGCTTAGGGGCAGGGCCTGAAGCTTTCTTT. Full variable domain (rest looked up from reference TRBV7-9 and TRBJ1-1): DTGVSQNPRHKITKRGQNVTFRCDPISEHNRLYWYRQTLGQGPEFLTYFQNEAQLEKSRLLSDRFSAERPKGSFSTLEIQRTEQGDSAMYLCASSLGAGPEAFFGQGTRLTVV.

CDR3 sequence: CASSLANRYNEQFF. Here the CDR3 DNA reads TGTGCCAGCAGCTTAGCAAACAGGTACAATGAGCAGTTCTTC. This sequence joins TRBV5-6 and TRBJ2-1; a weak D match, TRBD1 (5 bases). In germline, CDR1 is SGHDT, CDR2 YYEEEE. The CDR3 length is 14 residues. Trimming removed 2 bases at V and 4 bases at J, with 10 bases between.

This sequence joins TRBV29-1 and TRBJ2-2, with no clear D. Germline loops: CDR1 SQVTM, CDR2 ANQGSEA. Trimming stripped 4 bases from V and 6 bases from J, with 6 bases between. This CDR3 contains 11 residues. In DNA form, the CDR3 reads TGCAGCGTTGGTGAGGCCGGGGAGCTGTTTTTT. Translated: CSVGEAGELFF.

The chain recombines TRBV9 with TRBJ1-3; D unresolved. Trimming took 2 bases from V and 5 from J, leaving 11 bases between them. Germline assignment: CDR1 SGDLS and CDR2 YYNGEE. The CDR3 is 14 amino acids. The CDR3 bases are TGTGCCAGCAGCGTCTACGGGGATAGAAACACCATATATTTT. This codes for CASSVYGDRNTIYF.

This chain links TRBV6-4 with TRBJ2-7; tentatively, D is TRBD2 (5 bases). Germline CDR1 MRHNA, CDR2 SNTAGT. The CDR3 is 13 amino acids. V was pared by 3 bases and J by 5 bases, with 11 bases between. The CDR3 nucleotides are TGTGCCAGCAGTGAAATTTACGGGGACGAGCAGTACTTC. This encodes CASSEIYGDEQYF.

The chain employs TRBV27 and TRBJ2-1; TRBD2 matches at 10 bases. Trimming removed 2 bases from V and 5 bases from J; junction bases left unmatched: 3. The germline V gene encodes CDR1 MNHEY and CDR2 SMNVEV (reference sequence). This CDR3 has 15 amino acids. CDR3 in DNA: TGTGCCAGCAGTTTAGGACTAGCGGCCCACAATGAGCAGTTCTTC. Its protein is CASSLGLAAHNEQFF.

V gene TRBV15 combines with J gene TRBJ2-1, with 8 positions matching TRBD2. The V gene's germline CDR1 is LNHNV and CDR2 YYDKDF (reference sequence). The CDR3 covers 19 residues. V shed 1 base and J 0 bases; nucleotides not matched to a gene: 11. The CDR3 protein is CATSRAPMMAGGSYNEQFF. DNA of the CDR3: TGTGCCACCAGCAGAGCCCCCATGATGGCGGGAGGCTCCTACAATGAGCAGTTCTTC.

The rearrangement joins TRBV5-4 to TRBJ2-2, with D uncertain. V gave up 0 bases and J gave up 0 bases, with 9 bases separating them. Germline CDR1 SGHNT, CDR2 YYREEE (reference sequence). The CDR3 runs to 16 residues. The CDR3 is CASSLEAVPNTGELFF. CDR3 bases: TGTGCCAGCAGCTTGGAGGCGGTTCCGAACACCGGGGAGCTGTTTTTT.

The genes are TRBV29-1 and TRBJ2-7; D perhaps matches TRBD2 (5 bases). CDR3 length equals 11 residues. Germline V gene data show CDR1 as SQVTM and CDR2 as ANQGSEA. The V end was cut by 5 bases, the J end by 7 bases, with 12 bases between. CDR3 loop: CSVFETGEQYF. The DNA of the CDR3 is TGCAGCGTTTTCGAGACGGGGGAGCAGTACTTC.

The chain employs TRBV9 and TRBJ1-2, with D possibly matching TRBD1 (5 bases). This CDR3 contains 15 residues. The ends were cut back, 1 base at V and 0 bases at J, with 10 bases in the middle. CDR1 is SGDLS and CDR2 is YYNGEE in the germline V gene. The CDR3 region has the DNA TGTGCCAGCAGCGTATCAGGGTCGACTAACTATGGCTACACCTTC. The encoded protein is CASSVSGSTNYGYTF.

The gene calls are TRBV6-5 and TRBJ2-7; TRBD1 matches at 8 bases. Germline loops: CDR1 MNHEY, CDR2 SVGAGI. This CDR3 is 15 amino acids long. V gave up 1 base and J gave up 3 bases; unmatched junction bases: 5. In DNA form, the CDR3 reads TGTGCCAGCAGTTACTTGGCAGGGGGCGACTACGAGCAGTACTTC. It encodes CASSYLAGGDYEQYF.

CDR3 sequence reads: CASSPRTGWDTQYF. CDR3 in DNA: TGTGCCAGCAGTCCCAGGACAGGGTGGGATACGCAGTATTTT. The chain carries TRBV27 and TRBJ2-3, with 8 bases lining up with TRBD1. With V trimmed by 5 bases and J by 6 bases, 7 bases remained unmatched. The CDR3 sequence is 14 residues long. CDR1 and CDR2 (germline): MNHEY, SMNVEV (reference sequence).

The DNA for the CDR3 is TGTGCCAGCACGCTTACAGGGGGAGGTAATAGAAACTATGGCTACACCTTC. It yields the protein CASTLTGGGNRNYGYTF. The chain combines TRBV7-2 with TRBJ1-2; TRBD1 agrees at 8 bases. CDR1 is SGHTA and CDR2 is FQGNSA in the germline V gene. CDR3 length: 17 amino acids. The ends lost 7 bases at V and 2 bases at J; junction bases unmatched: 15.

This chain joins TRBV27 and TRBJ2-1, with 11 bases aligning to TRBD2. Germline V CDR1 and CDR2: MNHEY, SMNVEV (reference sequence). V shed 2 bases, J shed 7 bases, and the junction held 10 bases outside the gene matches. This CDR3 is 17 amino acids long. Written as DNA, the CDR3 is TGTGCCAGCAGTTTACCAACACTAGCGGGAGTTGCAAATGAGCAGTTCTTC. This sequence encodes CASSLPTLAGVANEQFF.

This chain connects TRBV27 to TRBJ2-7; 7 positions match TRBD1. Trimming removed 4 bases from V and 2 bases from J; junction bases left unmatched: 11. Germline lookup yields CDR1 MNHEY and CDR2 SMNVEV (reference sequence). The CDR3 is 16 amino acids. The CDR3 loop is CASSSPKTGPPYEQYF. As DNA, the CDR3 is TGTGCCAGCAGTTCCCCAAAGACAGGGCCCCCCTACGAGCAGTACTTC.

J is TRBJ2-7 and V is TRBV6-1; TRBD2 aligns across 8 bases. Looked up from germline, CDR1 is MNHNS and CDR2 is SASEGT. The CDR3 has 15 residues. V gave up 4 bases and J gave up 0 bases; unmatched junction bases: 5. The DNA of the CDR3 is TGTGCCAGCAGTGGGATAACTAGCGGCTCCTACGAGCAGTACTTC. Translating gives CASSGITSGSYEQYF.

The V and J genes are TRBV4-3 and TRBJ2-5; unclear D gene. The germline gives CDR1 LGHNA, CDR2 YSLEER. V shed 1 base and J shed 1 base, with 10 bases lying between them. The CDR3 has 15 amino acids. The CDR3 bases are TGCGCCAGCAGCCAAGGGCCGTCTGCCCAAGAGACCCAGTACTTC. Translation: CASSQGPSAQETQYF.

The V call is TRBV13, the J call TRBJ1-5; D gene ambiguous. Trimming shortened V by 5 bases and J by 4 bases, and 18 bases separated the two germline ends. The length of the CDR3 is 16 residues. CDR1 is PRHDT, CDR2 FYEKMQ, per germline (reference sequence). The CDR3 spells CASSRRVGRSNQPQHF. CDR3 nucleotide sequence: TGTGCCAGCAGCCGAAGAGTCGGACGGAGTAATCAGCCCCAGCATTTT.

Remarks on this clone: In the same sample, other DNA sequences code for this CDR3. CDR3 DNA: TGTGCCAGCAGTTGGACAGGCGGGGGCACTGAAGCTTTCTTT. The encoded protein is CASSWTGGGTEAFF. The V call is TRBV27, the J call TRBJ1-1; 7 nucleotides agree with TRBD1. Germline trimming cut 4 bases from V and 4 bases from J; bases unmatched to any gene: 6. This CDR3 has 14 residues. Germline lookup yields CDR1 MNHEY and CDR2 SMNVEV (reference sequence).

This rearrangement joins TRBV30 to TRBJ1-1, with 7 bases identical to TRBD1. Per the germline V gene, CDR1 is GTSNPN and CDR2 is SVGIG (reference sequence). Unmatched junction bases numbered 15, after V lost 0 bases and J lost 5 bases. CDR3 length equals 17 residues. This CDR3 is CAWSVRLGGGPWTEAFF. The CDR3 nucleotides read TGTGCCTGGAGTGTACGTCTAGGAGGGGGCCCTTGGACTGAAGCTTTCTTT.

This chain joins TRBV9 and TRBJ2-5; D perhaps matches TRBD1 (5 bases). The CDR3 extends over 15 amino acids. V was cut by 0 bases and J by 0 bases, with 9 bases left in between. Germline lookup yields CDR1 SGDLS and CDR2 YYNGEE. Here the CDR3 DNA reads TGTGCCAGCAGCGTAGGGACAAGGGACCAAGAGACCCAGTACTTC. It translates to CASSVGTRDQETQYF.